This T cell receptor beta chain was documented in a study of siplizumab effects on memory and regulatory T cells. Some clones are missing from TCRdb's copy, which holds only in-frame ones; the method was immunoSEQ multiplex PCR. The table lists under 70,000 clones, 70% to 80% of them singletons, with roughly 0.4% in the top ten. Study results and caveats: A minor fraction of alloreactive clones, and no more, mapped to unstimulated subsets. Significant reduction of alloreactive sequences traceable to unstimulated CD4+ memory cells was observed with siplizumab.

Between the trimmed V and J ends, which lost 2 bases and 1 base, there was a span of 11 bases. The CDR3 is 15 residues long. Germline V gene data show CDR1 as KGHSH and CDR2 as LQKENI. Comments on this clone: Its antigen is not identified.

The chain employs TRBV18 and TRBJ1-1; D unresolved. The TCR was taken from a human donor in good health. The sample was memory CD4+ T cells sorted from blood. The DNA for the CDR3 is TGTGCCAGCTCACCAATTGGGCCGCAGAACACTGAAGCTTTCTTT. Translating it yields CASSPIGPQNTEAFF.